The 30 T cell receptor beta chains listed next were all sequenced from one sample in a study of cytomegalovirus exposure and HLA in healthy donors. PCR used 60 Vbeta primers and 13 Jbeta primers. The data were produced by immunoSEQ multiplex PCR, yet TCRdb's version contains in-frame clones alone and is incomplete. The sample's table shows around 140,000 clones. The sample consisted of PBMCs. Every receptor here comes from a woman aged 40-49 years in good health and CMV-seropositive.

Here the CDR3 DNA reads TGTGCCAGTAGCCACGGGACTACTTACCCAGATACGCAGTATTTT. Translation gives CASSHGTTYPDTQYF. The chain recombines TRBV19 with TRBJ2-3, with 7 bases lining up with TRBD2. Germline values: CDR1 LNHDA, CDR2 SQIVND (reference sequence). V trimming: 6 bases; J trimming: 4 bases; junction bases outside the gene matches: 10. The CDR3 is 15 residues long.

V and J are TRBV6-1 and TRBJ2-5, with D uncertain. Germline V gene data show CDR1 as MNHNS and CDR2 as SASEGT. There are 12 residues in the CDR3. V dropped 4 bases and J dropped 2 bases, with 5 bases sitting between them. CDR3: CASSVVQETQYF. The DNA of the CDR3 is TGTGCCAGCAGTGTAGTTCAAGAGACCCAGTACTTC.

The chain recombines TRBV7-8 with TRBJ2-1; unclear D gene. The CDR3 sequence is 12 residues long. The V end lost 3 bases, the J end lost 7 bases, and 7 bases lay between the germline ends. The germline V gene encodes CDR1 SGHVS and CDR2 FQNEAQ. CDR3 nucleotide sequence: TGTGCCAGCAGCTTCCGAGGAAATGAGCAGTTCTTC. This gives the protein CASSFRGNEQFF.

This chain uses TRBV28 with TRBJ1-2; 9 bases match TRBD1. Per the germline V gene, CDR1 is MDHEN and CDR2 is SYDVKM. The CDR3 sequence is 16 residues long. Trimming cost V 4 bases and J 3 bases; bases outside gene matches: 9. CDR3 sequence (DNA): TGTGCCAGCAGTTCACTAGGACAGGGGAGGGACTATGGCTACACCTTC. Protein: CASSSLGQGRDYGYTF.

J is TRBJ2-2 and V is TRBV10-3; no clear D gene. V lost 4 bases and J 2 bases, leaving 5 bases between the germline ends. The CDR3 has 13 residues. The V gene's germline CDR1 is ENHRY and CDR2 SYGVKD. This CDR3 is CAISAFNTGELFF. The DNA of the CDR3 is TGTGCCATCAGTGCTTTCAACACCGGGGAGCTGTTTTTT.

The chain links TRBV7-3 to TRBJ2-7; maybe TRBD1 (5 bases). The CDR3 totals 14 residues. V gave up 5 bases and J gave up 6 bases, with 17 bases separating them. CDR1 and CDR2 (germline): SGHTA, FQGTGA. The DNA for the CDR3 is TGTGCCAGCAGCCCCGACCCAACCCAGGGCGAGCAGTACTTC. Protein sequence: CASSPDPTQGEQYF.

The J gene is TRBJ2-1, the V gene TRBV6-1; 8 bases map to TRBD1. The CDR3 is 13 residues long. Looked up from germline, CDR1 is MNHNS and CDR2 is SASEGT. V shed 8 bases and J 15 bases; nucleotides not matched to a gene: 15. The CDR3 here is CASANSYRDRPFF. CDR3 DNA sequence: TGTGCCAGCGCGAACTCTTACCGGGACAGGCCGTTCTTC.

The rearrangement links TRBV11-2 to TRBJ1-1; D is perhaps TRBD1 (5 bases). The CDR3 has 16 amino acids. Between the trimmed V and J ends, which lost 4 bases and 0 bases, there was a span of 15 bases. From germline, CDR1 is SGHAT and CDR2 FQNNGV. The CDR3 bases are TGTGCCAGCAGCTCAAGACAGTTTGGTCTGAACACTGAAGCTTTCTTT. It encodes CASSSRQFGLNTEAFF.

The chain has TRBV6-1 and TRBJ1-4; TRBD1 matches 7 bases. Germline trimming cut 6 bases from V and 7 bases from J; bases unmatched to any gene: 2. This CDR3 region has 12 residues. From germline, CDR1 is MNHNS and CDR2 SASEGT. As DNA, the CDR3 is TGTGCCAGCAGACAGGGGTCTGAAAAACTGTTTTTT. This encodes CASRQGSEKLFF.

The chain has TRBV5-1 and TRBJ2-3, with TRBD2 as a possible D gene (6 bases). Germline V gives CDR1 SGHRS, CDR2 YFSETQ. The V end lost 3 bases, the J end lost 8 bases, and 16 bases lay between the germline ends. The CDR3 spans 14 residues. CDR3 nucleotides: TGCGCCAGCAGCTCGGGACTCCAGAGGGGTACGCAGTATTTT. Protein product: CASSSGLQRGTQYF.

CDR3 sequence reads: CATTTGGTGEQFF. The CDR3, as DNA: TGTGCCACGACCACGGGGGGCACGGGTGAGCAGTTCTTC. This rearrangement joins TRBV6-1 to TRBJ2-1, with TRBD2 as a possible D gene (7 bases). V gave up 10 bases and J gave up 9 bases, with 19 bases separating them. CDR3 length: 13 amino acids. Germline V gene sequence: CDR1 MNHNS, CDR2 SASEGT.

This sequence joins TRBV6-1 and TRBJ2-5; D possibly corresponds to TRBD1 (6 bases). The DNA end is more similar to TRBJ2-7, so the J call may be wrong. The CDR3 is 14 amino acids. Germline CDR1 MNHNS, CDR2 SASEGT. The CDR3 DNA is TGTGCCAGCACCACAGGGACCGCATCCTACGAGCAGTACTTC. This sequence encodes CASTTGTASYEQYF.

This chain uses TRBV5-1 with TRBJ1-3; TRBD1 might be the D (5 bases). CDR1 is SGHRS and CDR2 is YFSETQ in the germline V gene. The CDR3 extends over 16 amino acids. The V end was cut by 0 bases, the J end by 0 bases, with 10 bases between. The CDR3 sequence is CASSLDAGTSGNTIYF. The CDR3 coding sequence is TGCGCCAGCAGCTTGGATGCGGGGACCTCTGGAAACACCATATATTTT.

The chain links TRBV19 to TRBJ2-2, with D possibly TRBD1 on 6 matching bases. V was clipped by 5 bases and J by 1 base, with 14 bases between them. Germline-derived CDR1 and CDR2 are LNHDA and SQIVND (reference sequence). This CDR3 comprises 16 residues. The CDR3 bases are TGTGCCAGTAGTTATGCCGGGACACAGAACACCGGGGAGCTGTTTTTT. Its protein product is CASSYAGTQNTGELFF.

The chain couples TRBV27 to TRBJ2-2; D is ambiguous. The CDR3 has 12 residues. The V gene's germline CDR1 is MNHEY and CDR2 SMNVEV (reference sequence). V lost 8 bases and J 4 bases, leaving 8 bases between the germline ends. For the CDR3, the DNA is TGTGCCAGCGGGCTTCTCACCGGGGAGCTGTTTTTT. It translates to CASGLLTGELFF.

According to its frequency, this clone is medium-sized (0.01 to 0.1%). CDR3 DNA: TGTGCCAGTACCCATAACACTGAAGCTTTCTTT. Translating gives CASTHNTEAFF. J is TRBJ1-1 and V is TRBV19; no reliable D call. Germline V gives CDR1 LNHDA, CDR2 SQIVND (reference sequence). The CDR3 has 11 amino acids. The V gene lost 7 bases and the J gene lost 2 bases, with 5 bases spanning the gap.

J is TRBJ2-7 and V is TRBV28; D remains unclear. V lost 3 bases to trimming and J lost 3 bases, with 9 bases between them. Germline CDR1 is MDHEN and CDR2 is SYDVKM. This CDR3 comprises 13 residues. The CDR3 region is CASSFTPGYEQYF. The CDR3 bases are TGTGCCAGCAGTTTTACCCCGGGCTACGAGCAGTACTTC.

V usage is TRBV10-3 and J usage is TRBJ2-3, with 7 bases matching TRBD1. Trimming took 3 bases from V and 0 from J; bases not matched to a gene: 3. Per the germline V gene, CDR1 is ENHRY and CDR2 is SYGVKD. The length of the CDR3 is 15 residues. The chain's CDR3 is CAISDGQASTDTQYF. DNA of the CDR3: TGTGCCATCAGTGACGGACAGGCTAGCACAGATACGCAGTATTTT.

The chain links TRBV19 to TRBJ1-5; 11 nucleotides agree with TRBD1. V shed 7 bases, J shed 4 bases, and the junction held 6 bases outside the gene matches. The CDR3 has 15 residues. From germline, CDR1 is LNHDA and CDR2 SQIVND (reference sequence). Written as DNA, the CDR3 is TGTGCCAGTACCCCCCGGGACAGGGGGAATCAGCCCCAGCATTTT. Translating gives CASTPRDRGNQPQHF.

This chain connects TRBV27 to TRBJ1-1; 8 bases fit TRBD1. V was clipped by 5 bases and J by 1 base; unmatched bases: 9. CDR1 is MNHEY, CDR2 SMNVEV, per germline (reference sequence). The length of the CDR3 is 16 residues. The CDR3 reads CASSPSRQGWNTEAFF. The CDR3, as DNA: TGTGCCAGCAGTCCCTCACGACAGGGGTGGAACACTGAAGCTTTCTTT.

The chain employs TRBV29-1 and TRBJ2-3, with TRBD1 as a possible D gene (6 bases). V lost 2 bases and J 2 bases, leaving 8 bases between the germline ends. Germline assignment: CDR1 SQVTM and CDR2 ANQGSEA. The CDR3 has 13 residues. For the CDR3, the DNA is TGCAGCGTTGAAAGGGACAACACAGATACGCAGTATTTT. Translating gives CSVERDNTDTQYF.

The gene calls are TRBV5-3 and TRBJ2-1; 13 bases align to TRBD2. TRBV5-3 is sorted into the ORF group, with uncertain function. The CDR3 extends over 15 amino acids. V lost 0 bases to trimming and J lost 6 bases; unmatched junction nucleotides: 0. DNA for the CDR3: TGTGCCAGAAGCTTGGGACTAGCGGGAGGCAATGAGCAGTTCTTC. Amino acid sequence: CARSLGLAGGNEQFF.

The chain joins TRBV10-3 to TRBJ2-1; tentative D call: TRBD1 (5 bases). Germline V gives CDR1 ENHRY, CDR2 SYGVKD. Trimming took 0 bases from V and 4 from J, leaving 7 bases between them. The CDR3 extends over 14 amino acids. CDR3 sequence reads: CAISESTDYNEQFF. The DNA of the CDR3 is TGTGCCATCAGTGAGTCGACAGATTACAATGAGCAGTTCTTC.

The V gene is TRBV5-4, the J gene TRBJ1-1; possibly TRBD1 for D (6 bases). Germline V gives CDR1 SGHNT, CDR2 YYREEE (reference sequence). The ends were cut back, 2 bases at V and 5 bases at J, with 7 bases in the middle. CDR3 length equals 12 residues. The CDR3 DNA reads TGTGCCAGCAGCTTCCAGGGGACTGAAGCTTTCTTT. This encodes CASSFQGTEAFF. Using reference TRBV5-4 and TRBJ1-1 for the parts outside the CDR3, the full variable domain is ETGVTQSPTHLIKTRGQQVTLRCSSQSGHNTVSWYQQALGQGPQFIFQYYREEENGRGNFPPRFSGLQFPNYSSELNVNALELDDSALYLCASSFQGTEAFFGQGTRLTVV.

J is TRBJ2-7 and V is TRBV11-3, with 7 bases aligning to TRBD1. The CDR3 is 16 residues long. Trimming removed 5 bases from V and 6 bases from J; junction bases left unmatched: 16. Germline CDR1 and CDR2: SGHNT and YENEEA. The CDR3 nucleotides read TGTGCCAGCAGCGATCCTTGGACAGGACAGCCGGCCGAGCAGTACTTC. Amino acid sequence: CASSDPWTGQPAEQYF.

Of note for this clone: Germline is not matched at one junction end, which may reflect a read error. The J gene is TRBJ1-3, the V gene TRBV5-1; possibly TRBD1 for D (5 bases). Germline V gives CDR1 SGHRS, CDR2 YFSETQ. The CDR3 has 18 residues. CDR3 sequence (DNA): TGCGCCGGCAGCTTGACCCAAATACAGGCGAGCTCTGGAAACACCATATATTTT. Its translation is CAGSLTQIQASSGNTIYF.

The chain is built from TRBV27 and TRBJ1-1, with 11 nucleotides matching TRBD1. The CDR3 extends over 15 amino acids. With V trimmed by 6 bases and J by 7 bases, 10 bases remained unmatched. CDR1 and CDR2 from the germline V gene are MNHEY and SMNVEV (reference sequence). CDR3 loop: CASRLFGTGGGEAFF. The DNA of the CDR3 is TGTGCCAGCAGACTCTTTGGGACAGGGGGTGGTGAAGCTTTCTTT.

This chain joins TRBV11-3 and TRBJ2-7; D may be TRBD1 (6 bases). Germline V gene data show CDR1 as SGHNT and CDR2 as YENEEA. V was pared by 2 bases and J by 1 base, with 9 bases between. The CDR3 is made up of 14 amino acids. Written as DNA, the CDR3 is TGTGCCAGCAGCTTAACTGACAGGTCCTACGAGCAGTACTTC. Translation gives CASSLTDRSYEQYF. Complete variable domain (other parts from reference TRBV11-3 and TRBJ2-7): EAGVVQSPRYKIIEKKQPVAFWCNPISGHNTLYWYLQNLGQGPELLIRYENEEAVDDSQLPKDRFSAERLKGVDSTLKIQPAELGDSAVYLCASSLTDRSYEQYFGPGTRLTVT.

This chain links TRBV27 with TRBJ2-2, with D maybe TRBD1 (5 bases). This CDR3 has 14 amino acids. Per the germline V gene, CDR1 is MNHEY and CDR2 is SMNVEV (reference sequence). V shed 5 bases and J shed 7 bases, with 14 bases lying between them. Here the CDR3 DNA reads TGTGCCAGCAGTGCGTATGACAGTAGCGGGGAGCTGTTTTTT. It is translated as CASSAYDSSGELFF.

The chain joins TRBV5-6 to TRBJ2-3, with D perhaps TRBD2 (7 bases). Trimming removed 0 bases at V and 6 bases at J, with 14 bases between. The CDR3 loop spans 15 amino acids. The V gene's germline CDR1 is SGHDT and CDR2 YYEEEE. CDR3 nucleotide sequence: TGTGCCAGCAGCTTGGGTGCGGGGGCTGGGGATACGCAGTATTTT. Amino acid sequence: CASSLGAGAGDTQYF.